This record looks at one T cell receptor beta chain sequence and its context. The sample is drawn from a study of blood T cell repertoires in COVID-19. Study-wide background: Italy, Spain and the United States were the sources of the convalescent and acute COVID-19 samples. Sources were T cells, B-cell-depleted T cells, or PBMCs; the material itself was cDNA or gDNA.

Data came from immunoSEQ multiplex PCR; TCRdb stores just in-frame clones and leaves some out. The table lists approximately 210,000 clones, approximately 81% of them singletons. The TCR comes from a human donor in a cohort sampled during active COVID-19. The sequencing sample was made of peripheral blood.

The CDR3 DNA sequence: TGTGCCAGCAGCCGTGGACAGGGCCAGACACCCCTCCACTTT. Translated, it gives CASSRGQGQTPLHF. The genes are TRBV3-1 (or the pseudogene TRBV3-2) and TRBJ1-6; TRBD1 matches at 8 bases. The germline V gene encodes CDR1 LGHDT and CDR2 YNNKEL (reference sequence). CDR3 size: 14 residues. Trimming took 4 bases from V and 11 from J; bases not matched to a gene: 7.